This T cell receptor (beta chain) was recorded in a study of blood T cell repertoires in COVID-19. About the research overall: The samples span acute and convalescent COVID-19 from the United States, Italy and Spain.

Original handling: From reference gene primer amplification, estimates of nucleated cell counts were derived. Profiled with immunoSEQ multiplex PCR; TCRdb holds only in-frame clones, not every one. The DNA gave D and trimming, while V, J and clone size come from that table. The sample records 150,000 to 200,000 clones, around 84% being singletons. V was shortened by 4 bases and J by 7 bases, with 11 bases between the two germline ends. The germline V gene has CDR1 MGHDK and CDR2 SYGVNS. The CDR3 is made up of 14 amino acids. This clonotype was obtained from a man between 45 and 60 years old with active or convalescent COVID-19. The chain recombines TRBV25-1 with TRBJ1-6, with TRBD1 as a possible D gene (6 bases). Sequenced: peripheral blood. The CDR3 loop is CASSVGTPNSPLHF. The CDR3 nucleotides are TGTGCCAGCAGTGTGGGGACACCAAATTCACCCCTCCACTTT.